This T cell receptor beta chain was captured in a study of blood T cells in healthy people across ages. Germline V gives CDR1 DFQATT, CDR2 SNEGSKA (reference sequence). J lost 5 bases, V lost 6 bases, and 14 bases had no gene match. CDR3 length: 15 amino acids. Through a sample-barcoded 5' primer and a J-beta primer mix, a second PCR was run for roughly 7 to 11 cycles. TCRdb independently ran MiXCR on the 5' RACE reads; one entry per CDR3 protein. The data contain around 990,000 distinct CDR3 sequences, 35% to 40% of them singletons. The source material was blood. The chain carries TRBV20-1 and TRBJ2-5; 8 bases agree with TRBD2. The source of this sequence is a young man in good health. The CDR3 region is CSATPVASGRETQYF. The CDR3 DNA reads TGCAGTGCAACCCCGGTGGCTAGCGGGCGGGAGACCCAGTACTTC.